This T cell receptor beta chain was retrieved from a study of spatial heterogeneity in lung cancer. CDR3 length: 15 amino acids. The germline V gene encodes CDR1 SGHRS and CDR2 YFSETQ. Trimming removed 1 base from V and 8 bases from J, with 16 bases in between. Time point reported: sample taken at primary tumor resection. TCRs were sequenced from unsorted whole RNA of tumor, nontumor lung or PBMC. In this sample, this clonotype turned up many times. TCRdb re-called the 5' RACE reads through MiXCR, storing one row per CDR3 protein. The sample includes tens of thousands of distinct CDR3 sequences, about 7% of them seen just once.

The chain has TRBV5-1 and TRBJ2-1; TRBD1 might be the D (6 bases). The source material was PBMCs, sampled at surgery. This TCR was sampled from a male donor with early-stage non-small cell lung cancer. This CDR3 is CASSLSQGRGYEQFF. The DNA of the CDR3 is TGCGCCAGCAGCTTGTCCCAGGGGCGAGGGTATGAGCAGTTCTTC.